The T cell receptor (beta chain) under discussion was sequenced for a study of blood T cells in healthy people across ages. Looking at the study overall: T cells yielded about one barcoded beta molecule per two cells through template switching. Broader study findings: A strong correlation was seen between TCR beta diversity and naive T cell percentage.

Germline V gene lookup returns CDR1 MDHEN and CDR2 SYDVKM. The CDR3 runs 13 residues. J was trimmed by 6 bases and V by 6 bases; bases with no gene match: 4. Healthy Russian Caucasian donors spanned ages about 6 to 95 years. This clonotype was detected a few times. The target antigen is unknown. Sample-barcoded 5' priming and a J-beta primer mix drove a second PCR of about 6 to 12 cycles. Tagging of each cDNA molecule was performed by a template-switch adaptor with 12 random nucleotides. Each CDR3 protein is one row after TCRdb ran MiXCR on the 5' RACE reads. The data hold 700,000 to 900,000 distinct CDR3 sequences, with approximately 53% observed a single time.

The material sequenced was blood. The V call is TRBV28, the J call TRBJ2-3, with 9 bases that match TRBD2. The source is a man older than 75 in good health. The CDR3 coding sequence is TGTGCCAGCAGGGCTAGCGGGATGGATACGCAGTATTTT. Its translation is CASRASGMDTQYF.